These 17 T cell receptor beta chains originate from one sample sequenced in a study of human T cells and chemical hapten exposure. TCRdb processed the RACE reads anew with MiXCR; each CDR3 protein has one entry. The top ten hold under 2% of the sample, which has some 50,000 distinct CDR3 sequences, about 4.5% seen once. Documented time point: healthy volunteer bleed at 2 weeks. Before extraction, the whole blood was not fractionated, and total RNA was taken from it. The specimen was whole blood. The origin of the receptors is a female donor in good health. Some clones in this sample may be carry-over from other donors' samples.

This clonotype appeared a few times. The chain is built from TRBV28 and TRBJ1-2; D is undetermined. CDR3 size: 11 residues. From germline, CDR1 is MDHEN and CDR2 SYDVKM. With 6 bases removed from V and 2 bases from J, the gap between germline ends came to 4 bases. CDR3 coding DNA: TGTGCCAGCAGCGGGAACTATGGCTACACCTTC. As protein: CASSGNYGYTF.

The sample holds many counts of this clonotype. The CDR3 nucleotides are TGCGTCGTCCAGGGAACTAATGAAAAACTGTTTTTT. Amino acid sequence: CVVQGTNEKLFF. The genes are TRBV20-1 and TRBJ1-4, with a tentative D call TRBD1 (5 bases). Germline CDR1 DFQATT, CDR2 SNEGSKA (reference sequence). This CDR3 contains 12 residues.

This clonotype was counted ten times or more. The rearrangement uses TRBV6-4 and TRBJ2-1; 9 bases are shared with TRBD1. The CDR3 consists of 14 residues. V lost 5 bases and J lost 7; bases outside the gene matches: 6. Germline V gene data show CDR1 as MRHNA and CDR2 as SNTAGT. The CDR3 DNA sequence: TGTGCCAGCAGTCGGGACAGGGTACGGAATGAGCAGTTCTTC. Translating gives CASSRDRVRNEQFF.

Many counts were recorded for this clonotype. The rearrangement joins TRBV7-2 to TRBJ1-4; D gene unclear. The germline gives CDR1 SGHTA, CDR2 FQGNSA. V shed 4 bases and J shed 0 bases, with 12 bases lying between them. This CDR3 comprises 16 residues. The CDR3 loop is CASSSEPLATNEKLFF. For the CDR3, the DNA is TGTGCCAGCAGCTCGGAACCCCTTGCAACTAATGAAAAACTGTTTTTT.

The sample holds a few counts of this clonotype. The chain recombines TRBV18 with TRBJ2-3; D gene unclear. This CDR3 spans 15 amino acids. Trimming took off 0 bases at V and 3 bases at J, with 10 bases between the two ends. CDR1 is KGHSH and CDR2 is LQKENI in the germline V gene. The CDR3, as DNA: TGTGCCAGCTCACCACCGGTACGGGCGACAGATACGCAGTATTTT. This sequence encodes CASSPPVRATDTQYF.

There are many counts of this clonotype. The CDR3 reads CSARDPGVVNTGELFF. CDR3 bases: TGCAGTGCTAGAGATCCCGGGGTGGTGAACACCGGGGAGCTGTTTTTT. The chain uses TRBV20-1 and TRBJ2-2, with D maybe TRBD2 (5 bases). The ends were cut back, 0 bases at V and 1 base at J, with 12 bases in the middle. Germline CDR1 reads DFQATT; CDR2 reads SNEGSKA (reference sequence). The CDR3 is made up of 16 amino acids.

This clonotype was observed many times. The rearrangement uses TRBV29-1 and TRBJ2-1, with D maybe TRBD1 (6 bases). The V gene lost 2 bases and the J gene lost 0 bases, with 23 bases spanning the gap. This CDR3 has 19 amino acids. CDR1 and CDR2 (germline): SQVTM, ANQGSEA. This CDR3 is CSVERVLTGRPSSYNEQFF. In nucleotides, the CDR3 is TGCAGCGTTGAAAGGGTACTGACAGGCAGGCCTAGCTCCTACAATGAGCAGTTCTTC.

This clonotype was recorded at least ten times. The chain joins TRBV3-1 to TRBJ1-2; no reliable D call. Trimming cost V 0 bases and J 3 bases, with 14 bases left between them. The V gene's germline CDR1 is LGHDT and CDR2 YNNKEL (reference sequence). CDR3 size: 16 residues. The CDR3 DNA follows: TGTGCCAGCAGCCAAGATTCCCAGATCTCGCACTATGGCTACACCTTC. Its translation is CASSQDSQISHYGYTF.

The table lists this clonotype with a few counts. A much larger clone differs from this one at a single base, so this may be a read error. This rearrangement joins TRBV7-9 to TRBJ1-6, with D perhaps matching TRBD1 (5 bases). CDR3 length: 13 residues. Germline-derived CDR1 and CDR2 are SEHNR and FQNEAQ (reference sequence). CDR3 nucleotide sequence: TGTGCCAGCAGCCAGGGCGTTAATTCACCCCTCAACTTT. Protein: CASSQGVNSPLNF. Full variable domain (remainder filled in from reference TRBV7-9 and TRBJ1-6): DTGVSQNPRHKITKRGQNVTFRCDPISEHNRLYWYRQTLGQGPEFLTYFQNEAQLEKSRLLSDRFSAERPKGSFSTLEIQRTEQGDSAMYLCASSQGVNSPLNFGNGTRLTVT.

This clonotype was seen many times. The chain joins TRBV20-1 to TRBJ2-1, with D hard to call. Trimming shortened V by 1 base and J by 13 bases, and 11 bases separated the two germline ends. The germline gives CDR1 DFQATT, CDR2 SNEGSKA (reference sequence). This CDR3 contains 11 residues. As DNA, the CDR3 is TGCAGTGCTAGAGTAACGCCATTACAGTTCTTC. As protein: CSARVTPLQFF.

This clonotype appeared many times. The chain has TRBV20-1 and TRBJ1-2, with D possibly TRBD1 on 5 matching bases. There are 15 residues in the CDR3. The germline V gene has CDR1 DFQATT and CDR2 SNEGSKA (reference sequence). The ends were cut back, 0 bases at V and 3 bases at J, with 14 bases in the middle. As DNA, the CDR3 is TGCAGTGCTAGAGATCGACAGATCTCCCACTATGGCTACACCTTC. Amino acids: CSARDRQISHYGYTF.

In this sample, this clonotype turned up many times. This chain connects TRBV15 to TRBJ2-7, with D unclear. Germline V CDR1 and CDR2: LNHNV, YYDKDF (reference sequence). The V gene lost 0 bases and the J gene lost 2 bases, with 8 bases spanning the gap. CDR3 length equals 14 residues. This CDR3 is CATSRDPSAYEQYF. Written as DNA, the CDR3 is TGTGCCACCAGCAGAGATCCGTCAGCCTACGAGCAGTACTTC.

This clonotype appeared many times. The V and J genes are TRBV20-1 and TRBJ2-1; 10 bases line up with TRBD2. The CDR3 length is 14 residues. J lost 6 bases, V lost 1 base, and 3 bases had no gene match. Per the germline V gene, CDR1 is DFQATT and CDR2 is SNEGSKA (reference sequence). The CDR3 spells CSARVLAGANEQFF. The CDR3 DNA is TGCAGTGCTAGAGTTCTAGCGGGGGCCAATGAGCAGTTCTTC.

The genes are TRBV7-3 and TRBJ1-1; 8 bases are shared with TRBD1. This CDR3 is built from 15 residues. Trimming at V came to 5 bases and at J to 2 bases, leaving 7 bases not matched to a gene. CDR1 is SGHTA, CDR2 FQGTGA, per germline. The CDR3 DNA follows: TGTGCCAGCAGCATGACAGGGGACCTAAACACTGAAGCTTTCTTT. Translating gives CASSMTGDLNTEAFF.

This clonotype was counted a few times. The V call is TRBV7-9, the J call TRBJ1-3; no reliable D call. The germline gives CDR1 SEHNR, CDR2 FQNEAQ (reference sequence). Trimming pared 4 bases from V and 2 bases from J, leaving 12 bases between. This CDR3 region has 15 residues. Here the CDR3 DNA reads TGTGCCAGCAGCTCACTCATGGAACCTGGAAACACCATATATTTT. Its protein product is CASSSLMEPGNTIYF.

In its sample, this clonotype was seen many times. This chain uses TRBV7-9 with TRBJ2-7, with 8 bases lining up with TRBD1. This CDR3 spans 13 amino acids. Trimming removed 8 bases from V and 6 bases from J; junction bases left unmatched: 9. Germline V gene sequence: CDR1 SEHNR, CDR2 FQNEAQ (reference sequence). CDR3 sequence reads: CASFGQGTPEQYF. Written as DNA, the CDR3 is TGTGCCAGCTTTGGACAGGGAACCCCCGAGCAGTACTTC.

The V call is TRBV28, the J call TRBJ2-7; the D gene is possibly TRBD1 (5 bases). Between the trimmed V and J ends, which lost 5 bases and 3 bases, there was a span of 14 bases. The CDR3 loop spans 14 amino acids. Germline assignment: CDR1 MDHEN and CDR2 SYDVKM. DNA for the CDR3: TGTGCCAGCAGTCCAGGGTTCCTAGGCTACGAGCAGTACTTC. Translation gives CASSPGFLGYEQYF.